This T cell receptor (beta chain) was sequenced during a study of blood T cell repertoires in COVID-19. Repertoires were generated with immunoSEQ multiplex PCR, while TCRdb's copy carries only in-frame clones and drops some. Of a few hundred thousand clones detected, roughly nine tenths appear once; the ten largest clones hold around 9.5%. V lost 2 bases and J lost 2, with 7 bases in between. Germline V gene sequence: CDR1 MNHNY, CDR2 SVGAGI (reference sequence). This CDR3 has 15 amino acids. The chain uses TRBV6-6 and TRBJ1-6, with no clear D. The TCR originated in a man between 35 and 55 years old who had recovered from COVID-19. The specimen was peripheral blood. CDR3 residues: CASSYEFPYNSPLHF. The CDR3 DNA is TGTGCCAGCAGTTACGAGTTCCCCTATAATTCACCCCTCCACTTT.